A selection of T cell receptor beta chains follows, all from one sample in a study of blood T cells in healthy people across ages. TCRdb re-called the 5' RACE reads with MiXCR, one entry per CDR3 protein. This table holds more than 900,000 distinct CDR3 sequences, roughly 28% found once. This sample also belongs to another study, concerning T cells of mothers and their children.

Specimen: blood. These receptors were collected from a woman in her 40s in good health. CDR3s include the opening cysteine and the closing phenylalanine or tryptophan. D genes are given only for firm matches. Clone size is not always given. Where it is, it says once, few, many or a class for expanded clones.

D gene: TRBD2
clone size: few
V gene: TRBV2
J gene: TRBJ2-7
CDR3 protein: CASSPGGGASYEQYF
CDR3 DNA: TGTGCCAGCAGCCCCGGGGGGGGGGCCTCCTACGAGCAGTACTTC

D gene: -
clone size: many
V gene: TRBV10-3
J gene: TRBJ2-7
CDR3 protein: CAISEGEGEQYF
CDR3 DNA: TGTGCCATCAGCGAGGGCGAGGGCGAGCAGTACTTC

D gene: -
clone size: many
V gene: TRBV7-2
J gene: TRBJ2-7
CDR3 protein: CASSLKGVSYEQYF
CDR3 DNA: TGTGCCAGCAGCTTAAAAGGGGTCTCCTACGAGCAGTACTTC

D gene: -
clone size: many
V gene: TRBV7-6
J gene: TRBJ2-1
CDR3 protein: CASSPGLFVDEQFF
CDR3 DNA: TGTGCCAGCAGCCCGGGCCTTTTCGTGGATGAGCAGTTCTTC

D gene: -
clone size: -
V gene: TRBV5-1
J gene: TRBJ2-7
CDR3 protein: CASSSSALYNEQYF
CDR3 DNA: TGCGCCAGCAGCTCCTCGGCCCTCTACAATGAGCAGTACTTC

D gene: -
clone size: many
V gene: TRBV11-2
J gene: TRBJ1-6
CDR3 protein: CACSQEAHRNSPLHF
CDR3 DNA: TGTGCCTGCTCACAGGAGGCCCACCGGAATTCACCCCTCCACTTT

D gene: -
clone size: -
V gene: TRBV28
J gene: TRBJ2-1
CDR3 protein: CASSLPRTYNEQFF
CDR3 DNA: TGTGCCAGCAGTTTGCCCCGGACGTACAATGAGCAGTTCTTC

D gene: -
clone size: many
V gene: TRBV10-3
J gene: TRBJ2-1
CDR3 protein: CAISGGGNNEQFF
CDR3 DNA: TGTGCCATCAGTGGCGGGGGCAACAATGAGCAGTTCTTC

D gene: -
clone size: -
V gene: TRBV28
J gene: TRBJ2-6
CDR3 protein: CASSPGLRWGRTFSGANVLTF
CDR3 DNA: TGTGCCAGCAGTCCCGGTCTTCGTTGGGGGCGGACTTTCTCTGGGGCCAACGTCCTGACTTTC

D gene: -
clone size: -
V gene: TRBV6-5
J gene: TRBJ1-5
CDR3 protein: CASSYYWQGPALPSNQPQHF
CDR3 DNA: TGTGCCAGCAGTTACTACTGGCAGGGACCCGCTCTACCTAGCAATCAGCCCCAGCATTTT

D gene: -
clone size: -
V gene: TRBV7-2
J gene: TRBJ2-5
CDR3 protein: CVSSPGGTQYF
CDR3 DNA: TGTGTCAGCAGCCCCGGTGGGACCCAGTACTTC

D gene: -
clone size: -
V gene: TRBV10-3
J gene: TRBJ2-7
CDR3 protein: CAISEYDGTYEQYF
CDR3 DNA: TGTGCCATCAGTGAGTACGACGGGACCTACGAGCAGTACTTC

D gene: TRBD2
clone size: many
V gene: TRBV20-1
J gene: TRBJ2-1
CDR3 protein: CSARDPLQPGGSYNEQFF
CDR3 DNA: TGCAGTGCTAGAGATCCCCTTCAACCGGGGGGATCCTACAATGAGCAGTTCTTC

D gene: TRBD1
clone size: many
V gene: TRBV10-3
J gene: TRBJ1-2
CDR3 protein: CAIKRGQEDGYTF
CDR3 DNA: TGTGCCATCAAAAGGGGACAGGAGGACGGCTACACCTTC

D gene: TRBD2
clone size: -
V gene: TRBV7-8
J gene: TRBJ2-5
CDR3 protein: CASSSGLLAGGHEAQYF
CDR3 DNA: TGTGCCAGCAGCTCGGGTCTCCTAGCGGGGGGGCACGAGGCCCAGTACTTC

D gene: TRBD1
clone size: -
V gene: TRBV5-1
J gene: TRBJ2-7
CDR3 protein: CASSLVGDRVYNEQYF
CDR3 DNA: TGCGCCAGCAGCTTGGTCGGGGACAGGGTATACAATGAGCAGTACTTC

D gene: -
clone size: -
V gene: TRBV28
J gene: TRBJ1-2
CDR3 protein: CASTLRVSAGYGYTF
CDR3 DNA: TGTGCCAGCACCTTGCGGGTCTCGGCTGGCTATGGCTACACCTTC

D gene: TRBD2
clone size: -
V gene: TRBV5-1
J gene: TRBJ2-4
CDR3 protein: CASSTGLAGGQAKNIQYF
CDR3 DNA: TGCGCCAGCAGCACAGGACTAGCGGGGGGGCAGGCCAAAAACATTCAGTACTTC

D gene: TRBD2
clone size: few
V gene: TRBV4-1
J gene: TRBJ2-7
CDR3 protein: CASSQTSSGGHRSYEQYF
CDR3 DNA: TGCGCCAGCAGCCAAACATCTAGCGGGGGCCATCGGTCCTACGAGCAGTACTTC

D gene: -
clone size: -
V gene: TRBV11-2
J gene: TRBJ2-3
CDR3 protein: CASRSGPNTDTQYF
CDR3 DNA: TGTGCCAGCAGGTCGGGGCCGAACACAGATACGCAGTATTTT

D gene: -
clone size: -
V gene: TRBV7-2
J gene: TRBJ2-7
CDR3 protein: CASMKGARMGEQYF
CDR3 DNA: TGTGCCAGCATGAAGGGAGCGCGCATGGGCGAGCAGTACTTC

D gene: -
clone size: -
V gene: TRBV28
J gene: TRBJ1-3
CDR3 protein: CASTKVREASGNTIYF
CDR3 DNA: TGTGCCAGCACAAAAGTTAGGGAGGCCTCTGGAAACACCATATATTTT

D gene: TRBD1
clone size: -
V gene: TRBV10-3
J gene: TRBJ1-1
CDR3 protein: CAISPGTGAGSTEAFF
CDR3 DNA: TGTGCCATCAGTCCCGGGACAGGGGCCGGGAGCACTGAAGCTTTCTTT

D gene: TRBD1
clone size: few
V gene: TRBV6-1
J gene: TRBJ1-1
CDR3 protein: CASTGFRGRNTEAFF
CDR3 DNA: TGTGCCAGCACCGGGTTCAGGGGGCGAAACACTGAAGCTTTCTTT

D gene: -
clone size: -
V gene: TRBV7-9
J gene: TRBJ1-1
CDR3 protein: CASSISQEHTEAFF
CDR3 DNA: TGTGCCAGCAGCATCTCACAGGAGCACACTGAAGCTTTCTTT

D gene: -
clone size: few
V gene: TRBV20-1
J gene: TRBJ2-2
CDR3 protein: CSASRGTNTGELFF
CDR3 DNA: TGCAGTGCCTCCAGAGGAACGAACACCGGGGAGCTGTTTTTT

D gene: -
clone size: few
V gene: TRBV20-1
J gene: TRBJ2-1
CDR3 protein: CSASRGANYNEQFF
CDR3 DNA: TGCAGTGCTAGTCGGGGAGCGAACTACAATGAGCAGTTCTTC

D gene: -
clone size: few
V gene: TRBV7-3
J gene: TRBJ1-2
CDR3 protein: CASSPSRGRGLDGYTF
CDR3 DNA: TGTGCCAGCAGCCCTTCAAGGGGTCGGGGGTTAGATGGCTACACCTTC

D gene: -
clone size: few
V gene: TRBV7-2
J gene: TRBJ1-2
CDR3 protein: CASSSSGTEARYGYTF
CDR3 DNA: TGTGCCAGCAGCTCCTCCGGGACCGAGGCCAGATATGGCTACACCTTC

D gene: -
clone size: few
V gene: TRBV29-1
J gene: TRBJ1-4
CDR3 protein: CSVGLGGTGEKLFF
CDR3 DNA: TGCAGCGTTGGGCTGGGGGGTACGGGTGAAAAACTGTTTTTT

D gene: TRBD2
clone size: -
V gene: TRBV20-1
J gene: TRBJ2-5
CDR3 protein: CSARKPGGETQYF
CDR3 DNA: TGCAGTGCTAGAAAACCGGGGGGGGAGACCCAGTACTTC

D gene: -
clone size: -
V gene: TRBV4-3
J gene: TRBJ1-1
CDR3 protein: CASSRETANTEAFF
CDR3 DNA: TGCGCCAGCAGTCGTGAGACAGCCAACACTGAAGCTTTCTTT

D gene: -
clone size: many
V gene: TRBV3-1
J gene: TRBJ2-3
CDR3 protein: CASSQDFAASTDTQYF
CDR3 DNA: TGTGCCAGCAGCCAAGATTTCGCGGCATCCACAGATACGCAGTATTTT

D gene: -
clone size: once
V gene: TRBV9
J gene: TRBJ1-2
CDR3 protein: CASSGRNYGHTF
CDR3 DNA: TGTGCCAGCAGCGGTCGAAACTATGGCCACACCTTC

D gene: -
clone size: -
V gene: TRBV20-1
J gene: TRBJ2-7
CDR3 protein: CSASPSSYEQYF
CDR3 DNA: TGCAGTGCTAGCCCCAGCTCCTACGAGCAGTACTTC

D gene: -
clone size: few
V gene: TRBV28
J gene: TRBJ2-5
CDR3 protein: CASSSMGDQYF
CDR3 DNA: TGTGCCAGCAGTTCTATGGGTGACCAGTACTTC

D gene: TRBD1
clone size: few
V gene: TRBV2
J gene: TRBJ1-2
CDR3 protein: CASSVASGGYGYTF
CDR3 DNA: TGTGCCAGCAGTGTTGCTTCAGGGGGTTATGGCTACACCTTC

D gene: TRBD1
clone size: -
V gene: TRBV29-1
J gene: TRBJ2-1
CDR3 protein: CSTTGATTYNEQFF
CDR3 DNA: TGCAGCACAACAGGGGCGACGACCTACAATGAGCAGTTCTTC

D gene: -
clone size: few
V gene: TRBV10-3
J gene: TRBJ2-1
CDR3 protein: CAISESNEQFF
CDR3 DNA: TGTGCCATCAGTGAGTCTAATGAGCAGTTCTTC

D gene: -
clone size: many
V gene: TRBV21-1
J gene: TRBJ2-6
CDR3 protein: CASSNGIPGQGAPGANVLTF
CDR3 DNA: TGTGCCAGCAGCAACGGAATACCGGGACAGGGTGCCCCTGGGGCCAACGTCCTGACTTTC

D gene: -
clone size: -
V gene: TRBV14
J gene: TRBJ2-1
CDR3 protein: CASSQWAKNEQFF
CDR3 DNA: TGTGCCAGCAGCCAATGGGCAAAAAATGAGCAGTTCTTC

D gene: TRBD1
clone size: few
V gene: TRBV20-1
J gene: TRBJ2-2
CDR3 protein: CSASVRDRGDAGELFF
CDR3 DNA: TGCAGTGCTAGTGTGCGGGACAGGGGAGACGCCGGGGAGCTGTTTTTT

D gene: -
clone size: -
V gene: TRBV6-1
J gene: TRBJ1-1
CDR3 protein: CASIGGVNTEAFF
CDR3 DNA: TGTGCCAGCATAGGCGGGGTGAACACTGAAGCTTTCTTT

D gene: -
clone size: few
V gene: TRBV20-1
J gene: TRBJ2-6
CDR3 protein: CSATVPGRSGANVLTF
CDR3 DNA: TGCAGTGCCACTGTGCCGGGACGGTCTGGGGCCAACGTCCTGACTTTC

D gene: TRBD2
clone size: once
V gene: TRBV9
J gene: TRBJ2-5
CDR3 protein: CASSVEASGGAIGNEQYF
CDR3 DNA: TGTGCCAGCAGCGTAGAGGCTAGCGGGGGGGCCATAGGCAATGAGCAGTACTTC

D gene: -
clone size: -
V gene: TRBV24-1
J gene: TRBJ1-2
CDR3 protein: CATGDLLGYGYTF
CDR3 DNA: TGTGCCACCGGTGATTTACTCGGGTATGGCTACACCTTC

D gene: TRBD1
clone size: -
V gene: TRBV10-1
J gene: TRBJ2-7
CDR3 protein: CASSELDRGGPYEQYF
CDR3 DNA: TGCGCCAGCAGTGAGTTGGACAGGGGAGGCCCCTACGAGCAGTACTTC

D gene: TRBD1
clone size: -
V gene: TRBV10-3
J gene: TRBJ1-5
CDR3 protein: CAISRTGEGQPQHF
CDR3 DNA: TGTGCCATCAGTCGGACAGGGGAGGGTCAGCCCCAGCATTTT

D gene: -
clone size: few
V gene: TRBV7-2
J gene: TRBJ1-2
CDR3 protein: CASSQSGQKYGYTF
CDR3 DNA: TGTGCCAGCAGCCAATCGGGACAAAAGTATGGCTACACCTTC

D gene: -
clone size: -
V gene: TRBV20-1
J gene: TRBJ2-1
CDR3 protein: CSATTWDTGKGNEQFF
CDR3 DNA: TGCAGTGCTACTACCTGGGACACGGGGAAGGGCAATGAGCAGTTCTTC

D gene: TRBD1
clone size: -
V gene: TRBV28
J gene: TRBJ1-4
CDR3 protein: CASSLIDRGEEKLFF
CDR3 DNA: TGTGCCAGCAGTCTCATAGACAGGGGGGAGGAAAAACTGTTTTTT

D gene: TRBD1
clone size: -
V gene: TRBV28
J gene: TRBJ1-5
CDR3 protein: CASSLSTGAYSNQPQHF
CDR3 DNA: TGTGCCAGCAGTTTATCGACAGGGGCCTATAGCAATCAGCCCCAGCATTTT

D gene: -
clone size: -
V gene: TRBV5-1
J gene: TRBJ1-1
CDR3 protein: CASRTWGLTEAFF
CDR3 DNA: TGCGCCAGCAGGACATGGGGATTGACTGAAGCTTTCTTT

D gene: TRBD1
clone size: -
V gene: TRBV28
J gene: TRBJ1-1
CDR3 protein: CASSGGAGGNTEAFF
CDR3 DNA: TGTGCCAGCAGTGGAGGTGCAGGGGGGAACACTGAAGCTTTCTTT

D gene: -
clone size: many
V gene: TRBV9
J gene: TRBJ1-2
CDR3 protein: CASSAGSNYGYTF
CDR3 DNA: TGTGCCAGCAGCGCCGGGTCTAACTATGGCTACACCTTC

D gene: -
clone size: -
V gene: TRBV5-5
J gene: TRBJ2-7
CDR3 protein: CASSLGSLSSYEQYF
CDR3 DNA: TGTGCCAGCAGCTTGGGGTCCCTTTCATCCTACGAGCAGTACTTC

D gene: TRBD2
clone size: -
V gene: TRBV12-3/TRBV12-4
J gene: TRBJ2-5
CDR3 protein: CASSKRLAGGGETQYF
CDR3 DNA: TGTGCCAGCAGTAAACGACTAGCGGGAGGAGGAGAGACCCAGTACTTC

D gene: -
clone size: few
V gene: TRBV10-3
J gene: TRBJ2-1
CDR3 protein: CAISESSGGTSYQNEQFF
CDR3 DNA: TGTGCCATCAGTGAGTCTTCAGGGGGAACTAGCTATCAGAATGAGCAGTTCTTC

D gene: -
clone size: few
V gene: TRBV5-6
J gene: TRBJ2-5
CDR3 protein: CASSLRGRRETQYF
CDR3 DNA: TGTGCCAGCAGCTTACGGGGGCGACGAGAGACCCAGTACTTC